Listed here are 27 T cell receptor beta chains from one sample, sequenced in a study of CD8+ T cells in alopecia areata. Treatment defined: oral pan-JAK inhibitor, 5-10 mg twice daily. Extracted RNA was reverse transcribed, and the resulting cDNA served as sequencing template. The repertoire was sequenced with immunoSEQ multiplex PCR; TCRdb's copy has only in-frame clones and lacks some. Of roughly 200,000 clones in the sample, around two fifths were seen once. The source material was CD4+ T cells sorted from blood, sampled around week 30, from a patient treated with tofacitinib. The receptors originated from a human donor with alopecia areata.

The rearrangement links TRBV9 to TRBJ1-6; D unclear. Germline CDR1 and CDR2: SGDLS and YYNGEE. This CDR3 region has 17 residues. Trimming pared 0 bases from V and 0 bases from J, leaving 10 bases between. The CDR3 here is CASSVGRGDSYNSPLHF. The CDR3 bases are TGTGCCAGCAGCGTAGGGCGGGGTGACTCCTATAATTCACCCCTCCACTTT.

This clone was counted only a few times. The chain links TRBV9 to TRBJ1-2, with no clear D. This CDR3 is built from 15 residues. CDR1 is SGDLS and CDR2 is YYNGEE in the germline V gene. V dropped 0 bases and J dropped 3 bases, with 12 bases sitting between them. CDR3 loop: CASSVDEGGYYGYTF. CDR3 DNA sequence: TGTGCCAGCAGCGTAGACGAAGGAGGGTACTATGGCTACACCTTC.

This clone was seen ten or more times. This sequence joins TRBV6-5 and TRBJ1-4, with TRBD1 matching 11 bases. The J segment lost 8 bases and the V segment lost 2 bases, leaving 4 bases of the junction unmatched. Per germline, CDR1 MNHEY and CDR2 SVGAGI. The CDR3 sequence is 15 residues long. This CDR3 reads CASSYRTGGAEKLFF. The CDR3, as DNA: TGTGCCAGCAGTTACCGGACAGGGGGCGCGGAAAAACTGTTTTTT.

This clone was detected once. The rearrangement joins TRBV5-1 to TRBJ2-1; D might be TRBD2 (6 bases). V lost 0 bases to trimming and J lost 5 bases, with 15 bases between them. The CDR3 contains 16 residues. Germline values: CDR1 SGHRS, CDR2 YFSETQ. The CDR3: CASSLGRSGVDNEQFF. The CDR3 DNA reads as TGCGCCAGCAGCTTGGGTAGGTCGGGAGTAGACAATGAGCAGTTCTTC.

The chain combines TRBV4-1 with TRBJ1-1; D unclear. Germline V gene data show CDR1 as MGHRA and CDR2 as YSYEKL. The CDR3 runs to 14 residues. V shed 0 bases and J shed 0 bases, with 5 bases lying between them. The chain's CDR3 is CASSQEALNTEAFF. The CDR3 DNA reads as TGCGCCAGCAGCCAAGAAGCACTGAACACTGAAGCTTTCTTT.

CDR3 DNA sequence: TGTGCCAGCAGGGCGGAGTTTGACAGGGCAGGAGGCTACACCTTC. Encoded protein: CASRAEFDRAGGYTF. This chain uses TRBV6-5 with TRBJ1-2; TRBD1 aligns across 7 bases. The V gene end was trimmed by 6 bases and the J gene end by 8 bases; junction bases not matched to a gene: 15. Per germline, CDR1 MNHEY and CDR2 SVGAGI. The CDR3 totals 15 residues.

This clone was seen once. The gene calls are TRBV7-2 and TRBJ2-1, with D unclear. The CDR3 contains 14 residues. The V gene lost 5 bases and the J gene lost 7 bases, with 15 bases spanning the gap. Germline V gene sequence: CDR1 SGHTA, CDR2 FQGNSA. As DNA, the CDR3 is TGTGCCAGCAGCCCCGGAAGGCGAATGAATGAGCAGTTCTTC. It translates to CASSPGRRMNEQFF.

This rearrangement joins TRBV30 to TRBJ1-5, with a tentative D call TRBD1 (5 bases). CDR3 length: 13 residues. Trimming left V 2 bases short and J 7 bases short, with 12 bases between. Germline values: CDR1 GTSNPN, CDR2 SVGIG (reference sequence). The CDR3 DNA reads TGTGCCTGGAGTCTCTTAGGGGACCAGCCCCAGCATTTT. This translates into CAWSLLGDQPQHF.

CDR3 sequence reads: CATSSRDRAGNQPQHF. The CDR3, as DNA: TGTGCCACCAGCAGCAGGGACAGGGCCGGGAATCAGCCCCAGCATTTT. The chain carries TRBV15 and TRBJ1-5, with 9 positions matching TRBD1. With V trimmed by 3 bases and J by 4 bases, 7 bases remained unmatched. Per the germline V gene, CDR1 is LNHNV and CDR2 is YYDKDF (reference sequence). This CDR3 is built from 16 residues.

This clone was counted between two and nine times. The J gene is TRBJ1-2, the V gene TRBV19, with 8 bases fitting TRBD1. The CDR3 sequence is 17 residues long. The ends lost 1 base at V and 0 bases at J; junction bases unmatched: 7. In germline, CDR1 is LNHDA, CDR2 SQIVND (reference sequence). CDR3 residues: CASSIAGQAISNYGYTF. In nucleotides, the CDR3 is TGTGCCAGTAGTATAGCGGGACAGGCCATATCTAACTATGGCTACACCTTC.

The sample holds a few counts of this clone. The chain combines TRBV6-5 with TRBJ2-1; weak D call: TRBD1 (6 bases). This CDR3 region has 14 residues. The germline CDR1 and CDR2 sequences are MNHEY and SVGAGI. V was pared by 6 bases and J by 8 bases, with 17 bases between. CDR3 sequence: CASSRLWGPDEQFF. The CDR3 bases are TGTGCCAGCAGCCGCCTCTGGGGGCCCGATGAGCAGTTCTTC.

This sequence joins TRBV25-1 and TRBJ1-5; possibly TRBD1 for D (6 bases). The CDR3 has 14 amino acids. Germline CDR1 MGHDK, CDR2 SYGVNS. Trimming pared 1 base from V and 4 bases from J, leaving 8 bases between. This chain's CDR3 is CASSEWGQNQPQHF. CDR3 DNA sequence: TGTGCCAGCAGTGAATGGGGGCAAAATCAGCCCCAGCATTTT. The full variable domain, its missing parts supplied by reference TRBV25-1 and TRBJ1-5, is EADIYQTPRYLVIGTGKKITLECSQTMGHDKMYWYQQDPGMELHLIHYSYGVNSTEKGDLSSESTVSRIRTEHFPLTLESARPSHTSQYLCASSEWGQNQPQHFGDGTRLSIL.

The rearrangement joins TRBV9 to TRBJ1-2, with a weak D call TRBD1 (6 bases). CDR3 length: 15 residues. The germline gives CDR1 SGDLS, CDR2 YYNGEE. V lost 0 bases and J lost 2, with 11 bases in between. The chain's CDR3 is CASSVETGQNYGYTF. The CDR3 DNA follows: TGTGCCAGCAGCGTAGAGACCGGACAGAACTATGGCTACACCTTC.

There are a few counts of this clone. The rearrangement joins TRBV5-1 to TRBJ1-1; D is possibly TRBD1 (5 bases). The CDR3 loop spans 15 amino acids. V shed 0 bases and J shed 0 bases, with 9 bases lying between them. Germline V gene data show CDR1 as SGHRS and CDR2 as YFSETQ. The CDR3 bases are TGCGCCAGCAGCTTGGTTCCAGGGTTGAACACTGAAGCTTTCTTT. This encodes CASSLVPGLNTEAFF.

The table lists this clone with a few counts. The chain joins TRBV7-2 to TRBJ1-4; TRBD1 is a possible D gene (5 bases). The CDR3 has 14 amino acids. Germline assignment: CDR1 SGHTA and CDR2 FQGNSA. Trimming shortened V by 5 bases and J by 8 bases, and 15 bases separated the two germline ends. CDR3 DNA: TGTGCCAGCAGCCCCCCAGGGATAGGGGAAAAACTGTTTTTT. Residues: CASSPPGIGEKLFF.

Written as DNA, the CDR3 is TGCACGTGCAGACTTAGCACAGATACGCAGTATTTT. This codes for CTCRLSTDTQYF. V gene TRBV29-1 combines with J gene TRBJ2-3; D remains ambiguous. The CDR3 runs 12 residues. From germline, CDR1 is SQVTM and CDR2 ANQGSEA.

The J gene is TRBJ1-4, the V gene TRBV5-1; TRBD1 agrees at 9 bases. J lost 0 bases, V lost 4 bases, and 4 bases had no gene match. The germline gives CDR1 SGHRS, CDR2 YFSETQ. This CDR3 region has 16 residues. CDR3 in amino acids: CASSLGQGTTNEKLFF. Here the CDR3 DNA reads TGCGCCAGCAGCCTCGGACAGGGGACAACTAATGAAAAACTGTTTTTT.

This clone was counted only a few times. The V and J genes are TRBV19 and TRBJ2-1, with a tentative D call TRBD2 (6 bases). CDR3 size: 15 residues. Trimming removed 9 bases from V and 5 bases from J, with 20 bases in between. Germline assignment: CDR1 LNHDA and CDR2 SQIVND (reference sequence). The CDR3 sequence: CASTPLAGRHNEQFF. In nucleotides, the CDR3 is TGTGCCAGCACTCCCCTGGCGGGACGCCACAATGAGCAGTTCTTC.

This rearrangement joins TRBV2 to TRBJ2-4; 11 bases map to TRBD1. Trimming cost V 4 bases and J 6 bases; bases outside gene matches: 17. The CDR3 contains 19 residues. CDR1 and CDR2 from the germline V gene are SNHLY and FYNNEI. The CDR3, as DNA: TGTGCCAGCAGTGGCGTCCCGGACAGGGGGCATTTTTGGGGAAACATTCAGTACTTC. Its translation: CASSGVPDRGHFWGNIQYF.

The chain combines TRBV9 with TRBJ2-6; D remains unclear. The CDR3 is 15 residues long. V lost 4 bases, J lost 4 bases, and 12 bases lay in between. Germline assignment: CDR1 SGDLS and CDR2 YYNGEE. The CDR3 sequence: CASSPIESGANVLTF. The CDR3 DNA follows: TGTGCCAGCAGCCCTATAGAGTCCGGGGCCAACGTCCTGACTTTC.

The V and J genes are TRBV4-2 and TRBJ1-1, with 12 positions matching TRBD1. Losses at the gene ends were 0 bases for V and 11 bases for J; bases not matched to a gene: 4. Germline CDR1 LGHNA, CDR2 YNFKEQ. This CDR3 comprises 14 residues. The CDR3: CASSQDRDRGRAFF. CDR3 DNA: TGTGCCAGCAGCCAAGACCGGGACAGGGGGCGCGCTTTCTTT.

This clone was seen a single time. The chain recombines TRBV7-2 with TRBJ2-4, with D perhaps TRBD1 (5 bases). Germline CDR1 reads SGHTA; CDR2 reads FQGNSA. This CDR3 has 15 amino acids. V was shortened by 2 bases and J by 6 bases, with 14 bases between the two germline ends. The CDR3: CASSLYNRQGNIQYF. The CDR3, as DNA: TGTGCCAGCAGCTTATATAATCGGCAGGGAAACATTCAGTACTTC.

This sequence joins TRBV9 and TRBJ1-5, with a weak D call TRBD1 (5 bases). Germline assignment: CDR1 SGDLS and CDR2 YYNGEE. The CDR3 has 15 amino acids. Trimming shortened V by 3 bases and J by 0 bases, and 10 bases separated the two germline ends. Written as DNA, the CDR3 is TGTGCCAGCAGCGAGGGACTGCATAGCAATCAGCCCCAGCATTTT. Translation: CASSEGLHSNQPQHF.

The chain recombines TRBV13 with TRBJ2-2; TRBD2 matches 8 bases. Trimming at V came to 5 bases and at J to 5 bases, leaving 10 bases not matched to a gene. Looked up from germline, CDR1 is PRHDT and CDR2 is FYEKMQ (reference sequence). The CDR3 covers 16 residues. The CDR3 nucleotides read TGTGCCAGCAGCCCCCGCCTAGCGGGTGCTACCGGGGAGCTGTTTTTT. Translating it yields CASSPRLAGATGELFF.

V gene TRBV7-9 combines with J gene TRBJ2-6; weak D call: TRBD2 (5 bases). V shed 1 base and J shed 2 bases, with 9 bases lying between them. The CDR3 spans 16 residues. Germline V lookup: CDR1 SEHNR, CDR2 FQNEAQ (reference sequence). The CDR3 nucleotides are TGTGCCAGCAGCTTAGGAGGGATTGCTGGGGCCAACGTCCTGACTTTC. Translated, it gives CASSLGGIAGANVLTF.

CDR3 DNA sequence: TGTGCCATCAGCGGGTCGGCGGGAGAGACCCAGTACTTC. Its protein is CAISGSAGETQYF. The chain recombines TRBV10-3 with TRBJ2-5, with D possibly being TRBD2 (5 bases). The CDR3 covers 13 residues. The V end was cut by 6 bases, the J end by 4 bases, with 12 bases between. The germline gives CDR1 ENHRY, CDR2 SYGVKD.

This clone was counted only a few times. V gene TRBV29-1 combines with J gene TRBJ1-2; 7 bases map to TRBD1. Per germline, CDR1 SQVTM and CDR2 ANQGSEA. V gave up 8 bases and J gave up 8 bases; unmatched junction bases: 14. The CDR3 totals 13 residues. CDR3 in amino acids: CSSGHRGESGYTF. CDR3 DNA sequence: TGCAGCTCAGGCCACAGGGGCGAGTCAGGCTACACCTTC.